A selection of T cell receptor beta chains follows, all from one sample in a study of blood T cell repertoires in COVID-19. Libraries were prepared by immunoSEQ multiplex PCR; TCRdb keeps only in-frame clonotypes and omits some of them. The sample lists 300,000 to 400,000 clones, around 89% occurring once. Material: peripheral blood. The receptors here all came from a woman aged 25-40 years with COVID-19, enrolled during active disease. Both conserved end residues are part of each CDR3. A D gene is named only where the DNA matches it firmly. Not all rows give a size; the values are once, few, many and, for expanded clones, a class.

TRBJ2-5,TRBD2,NA,TRBV9,CASSVGVSGGYQETQYF,TGTGCCAGCAGCGTAGGGGTTAGCGGGGGGTACCAAGAGACCCAGTACTTC
TRBJ2-5,NA,NA,TRBV2,CASSAGRVQETQYF,TGTGCCAGCAGTGCCGGCAGGGTCCAAGAGACCCAGTACTTC
TRBJ2-3,NA,NA,TRBV5-1,CASTPEAGGSTDTQYF,TGCGCCAGCACCCCTGAGGCGGGCGGGAGCACAGATACGCAGTATTTT
TRBJ1-1,TRBD1,NA,TRBV4-2,CASSQEEGAGTEAFF,TGTGCCAGCAGCCAAGAAGAGGGGGCTGGCACTGAAGCTTTCTTT
TRBJ1-5,TRBD1,NA,TRBV4-1,CASEQGRLKPQHF,TGCGCCAGCGAACAGGGGCGCTTAAAGCCCCAGCATTTT
TRBJ2-7,TRBD1,few,TRBV4-1,CASSQQQGDYEQYF,TGCGCCAGCAGCCAACAACAGGGGGACTACGAGCAGTACTTC
TRBJ2-1,TRBD2,NA,TRBV5-6,CASTLGSGGAREQFF,TGTGCCAGCACCTTGGGTAGCGGGGGGGCTCGGGAGCAGTTCTTC
TRBJ1-5,NA,NA,TRBV4-1,CASSQERDQPQHF,TGCGCCAGCAGCCAAGAGAGGGATCAGCCCCAGCATTTT
TRBJ1-1,NA,NA,TRBV2,CASSPTANTEAFF,TGTGCCAGCAGCCCGACAGCGAACACTGAAGCTTTCTTT
TRBJ2-3,NA,NA,TRBV4-2,CASSQEAAPTDTQYF,TGTGCCAGCAGCCAAGAAGCGGCCCCCACAGATACGCAGTATTTT
TRBJ2-1,TRBD1,NA,TRBV6-5,CASSLQTGGQGNEQFF,TGTGCCAGCAGTTTACAGACAGGGGGTCAGGGCAATGAGCAGTTCTTC
TRBJ1-4,TRBD1,few,TRBV5-1,CASSFLSQGATNEKLFF,TGCGCCAGCAGCTTCCTGTCACAGGGGGCAACTAATGAAAAACTGTTTTTT
TRBJ1-5,TRBD1,NA,TRBV2,CASSGQGDQPQHF,TGTGCCAGCAGTGGGCAGGGGGACCAGCCCCAGCATTTT
TRBJ2-5,NA,NA,TRBV19,CASSLTSQETQYF,TGTGCCAGTAGCCTCACTTCCCAAGAGACCCAGTACTTC
TRBJ1-1,TRBD1,NA,TRBV28,CASSSPPRGLTEAFF,TGTGCCAGCAGTTCTCCTCCTAGGGGGCTCACTGAAGCTTTCTTT
TRBJ2-6,TRBD2,NA,TRBV7-9,CASSLGHSGARPGANVLTF,TGTGCCAGCAGCCTCGGCCATAGCGGGGCGAGACCTGGGGCCAACGTCCTGACTTTC
TRBJ2-1,TRBD1,NA,TRBV7-3,CASSLRFTGVFHEQFF,TGTGCCAGCAGCTTAAGGTTCACAGGGGTTTTCCATGAGCAGTTCTTC
TRBJ1-2,NA,NA,TRBV5-1,CASRLVNGGYTF,TGCGCCAGCAGACTAGTGAACGGTGGCTACACCTTC
TRBJ2-7,NA,NA,TRBV7-2,CASGPYVHHEQYF,TGTGCCAGCGGGCCTTATGTGCACCACGAGCAGTACTTC
TRBJ1-1,NA,NA,TRBV6-4,CASRGGGGEAFF,TGTGCCAGCAGGGGGGGAGGCGGTGAAGCTTTCTTT